This is a list of T cell receptor beta chains from one sample in a study of spatial heterogeneity in lung cancer. One entry per CDR3 protein results from TCRdb running MiXCR on the 5' RACE reads. The data show more than 20,000 distinct CDR3 sequences, over 5.5% seen once. The input for sequencing was PBMCs, taken at surgery. Receptor source: a male donor with early-stage non-small cell lung cancer. Both conserved end residues are part of each CDR3. The D gene is left open where the match is weak. Clone sizes are given selectively: once, few, many, or a class where the clone is expanded.

clone_size: NA; v_call: TRBV27; j_call: TRBJ1-5; d_call: NA; cdr3_aa: CASSRRSPPRGQPQHF; cdr3_nt: TGTGCCAGCAGCCGCCGGTCCCCTCCCCGTGGTCAGCCCCAGCATTTT
clone_size: many; v_call: TRBV6-5; j_call: TRBJ2-7; d_call: NA; cdr3_aa: CASSYSKQAIYEQYF; cdr3_nt: TGTGCCAGCAGTTACTCGAAACAGGCAATCTACGAGCAGTACTTC
clone_size: many; v_call: TRBV20-1; j_call: TRBJ2-1; d_call: NA; cdr3_aa: CTCGDREQFF; cdr3_nt: TGCACCTGCGGGGACCGTGAGCAGTTCTTC
clone_size: many; v_call: TRBV5-1; j_call: TRBJ2-5; d_call: NA; cdr3_aa: CASRPLGGETQYF; cdr3_nt: TGCGCCAGCAGGCCCCTAGGAGGAGAGACCCAGTACTTC
clone_size: few; v_call: TRBV5-4; j_call: TRBJ2-7; d_call: NA; cdr3_aa: CASSLAGIGSYEQYF; cdr3_nt: TGTGCCAGCAGCTTGGCCGGGATCGGTTCCTACGAGCAGTACTTC
clone_size: many; v_call: TRBV4-3; j_call: TRBJ2-5; d_call: TRBD2; cdr3_aa: CASSQDLDSGRGETQYF; cdr3_nt: TGCGCCAGCAGCCAAGATCTGGATAGCGGGAGGGGGGAGACCCAGTACTTC
clone_size: many; v_call: TRBV29-1; j_call: TRBJ2-5; d_call: NA; cdr3_aa: CSFRGGVETQYF; cdr3_nt: TGCAGCTTCAGGGGGGGAGTAGAGACCCAGTACTTC
clone_size: many; v_call: TRBV2; j_call: TRBJ2-7; d_call: TRBD1; cdr3_aa: CASSPRTGAYEQYF; cdr3_nt: TGTGCCAGCAGCCCCCGGACAGGAGCCTACGAGCAGTACTTC
clone_size: many; v_call: TRBV7-2; j_call: TRBJ2-5; d_call: NA; cdr3_aa: CASSLASPDPMGETQYF; cdr3_nt: TGTGCCAGCAGCTTAGCATCCCCGGACCCTATGGGAGAGACCCAGTACTTC
clone_size: many; v_call: TRBV28; j_call: TRBJ2-7; d_call: NA; cdr3_aa: CASRSGGAKYEQYF; cdr3_nt: TGTGCCAGCAGATCAGGGGGGGCAAAATACGAGCAGTACTTC
clone_size: many; v_call: TRBV18; j_call: TRBJ2-7; d_call: NA; cdr3_aa: CASSPFTGSSYEQYF; cdr3_nt: TGTGCCAGCTCACCATTCACGGGGAGCTCCTACGAGCAGTACTTC
clone_size: few; v_call: TRBV5-5; j_call: TRBJ1-5; d_call: TRBD1; cdr3_aa: CASSARGDRGNQPQHF; cdr3_nt: TGTGCCAGCAGCGCAAGGGGGGACAGGGGCAATCAGCCCCAGCATTTT
clone_size: many; v_call: TRBV5-1; j_call: TRBJ2-4; d_call: NA; cdr3_aa: CASSRDGGVAKNIQYF; cdr3_nt: TGCGCCAGCAGCCGTGATGGAGGGGTAGCCAAAAACATTCAGTACTTC
clone_size: many; v_call: TRBV28; j_call: TRBJ2-3; d_call: NA; cdr3_aa: CASREGRSDTQYF; cdr3_nt: TGTGCCAGCAGGGAGGGCCGATCAGATACGCAGTATTTT
clone_size: many; v_call: TRBV12-3/TRBV12-4; j_call: TRBJ2-5; d_call: NA; cdr3_aa: CASSRDPTVGETQYF; cdr3_nt: TGTGCCAGCAGTCGAGATCCGACAGTGGGGGAGACCCAGTACTTC
clone_size: many; v_call: TRBV1; j_call: TRBJ2-7; d_call: NA; cdr3_aa: CTSSQKLAGANEQYF; cdr3_nt: TGCACCAGCAGCCAAAAACTAGCGGGAGCAAACGAGCAGTACTTC
clone_size: many; v_call: TRBV19; j_call: TRBJ1-5; d_call: TRBD1; cdr3_aa: CASSMDRGNNQPQHF; cdr3_nt: TGTGCCAGTAGTATGGACAGGGGGAATAATCAGCCCCAGCATTTT
clone_size: few; v_call: TRBV11-3; j_call: TRBJ2-7; d_call: NA; cdr3_aa: CASSLHPGRASYEQYF; cdr3_nt: TGTGCCAGCAGCTTACATCCCGGTCGTGCGTCCTACGAGCAGTACTTC
clone_size: many; v_call: TRBV18; j_call: TRBJ2-1; d_call: NA; cdr3_aa: CASSPPPPSYNEQFF; cdr3_nt: TGTGCCAGCTCACCACCCCCCCCCTCCTACAATGAGCAGTTCTTC
clone_size: many; v_call: TRBV6-6; j_call: TRBJ1-6; d_call: NA; cdr3_aa: CASSDHLGSRSPLHF; cdr3_nt: TGTGCCAGCAGTGACCACTTGGGCTCCCGATCACCCCTCCACTTT
clone_size: many; v_call: TRBV20-1; j_call: TRBJ2-5; d_call: TRBD2; cdr3_aa: CSARTSGDQETQYF; cdr3_nt: TGCAGTGCTCGGACTAGCGGTGATCAAGAGACCCAGTACTTC
clone_size: many; v_call: TRBV20-1; j_call: TRBJ2-1; d_call: TRBD1; cdr3_aa: CSALGQVSSYNEQFF; cdr3_nt: TGCAGTGCCTTGGGACAGGTGAGCTCCTACAATGAGCAGTTCTTC
clone_size: many; v_call: TRBV4-3; j_call: TRBJ1-2; d_call: TRBD1; cdr3_aa: CASSSLTGGYTF; cdr3_nt: TGCGCCAGCAGCTCCTTGACAGGGGGCTACACCTTC
clone_size: many; v_call: TRBV6-6; j_call: TRBJ1-1; d_call: NA; cdr3_aa: CASSYSGGGHSKAFF; cdr3_nt: TGTGCCAGCAGTTACTCAGGTGGGGGCCACTCCAAGGCTTTCTTT
clone_size: many; v_call: TRBV16; j_call: TRBJ1-1; d_call: NA; cdr3_aa: CASSLERGTEAFF; cdr3_nt: TGTGCCAGCAGCCTGGAGCGGGGCACTGAAGCTTTCTTT
clone_size: many; v_call: TRBV6-6; j_call: TRBJ2-7; d_call: TRBD1; cdr3_aa: CASIPDRGLSEQYF; cdr3_nt: TGTGCCAGCATCCCCGACAGGGGGCTAAGCGAGCAGTACTTC
clone_size: NA; v_call: TRBV15; j_call: TRBJ2-7; d_call: NA; cdr3_aa: CATSLGGKQSYEQYF; cdr3_nt: TGTGCCACCAGCCTGGGGGGTAAACAGTCCTACGAGCAGTACTTC
clone_size: many; v_call: TRBV5-1; j_call: TRBJ1-4; d_call: NA; cdr3_aa: CASKPGLGNEKLFF; cdr3_nt: TGCGCCAGCAAACCAGGACTGGGTAATGAAAAACTGTTTTTT
clone_size: many; v_call: TRBV4-3; j_call: TRBJ2-2; d_call: TRBD2; cdr3_aa: CASSQSGRRLGGELFF; cdr3_nt: TGCGCCAGCAGCCAGAGCGGGAGACGGTTAGGCGGGGAGCTGTTTTTT
clone_size: few; v_call: TRBV12-3/TRBV12-4; j_call: TRBJ1-2; d_call: TRBD1; cdr3_aa: CASSLKGQGVEGYTF; cdr3_nt: TGTGCCAGCAGTTTAAAAGGACAGGGGGTAGAAGGCTACACCTTC
clone_size: NA; v_call: TRBV12-3/TRBV12-4; j_call: TRBJ2-1; d_call: TRBD1; cdr3_aa: CASSLRDRVNEQFF; cdr3_nt: TGTGCCAGCAGTCTCCGGGACAGGGTTAATGAGCAGTTCTTC
clone_size: many; v_call: TRBV12-3/TRBV12-4; j_call: TRBJ2-2; d_call: NA; cdr3_aa: CASSLIGRNTGELFF; cdr3_nt: TGTGCCAGCAGTTTAATCGGCAGGAACACCGGGGAGCTGTTTTTT
clone_size: many; v_call: TRBV29-1; j_call: TRBJ2-7; d_call: NA; cdr3_aa: CSVGPASYEQYF; cdr3_nt: TGCAGCGTCGGCCCGGCCTCCTACGAGCAGTACTTC
clone_size: many; v_call: TRBV30; j_call: TRBJ2-1; d_call: NA; cdr3_aa: CAWIAADNEQFF; cdr3_nt: TGTGCCTGGATAGCAGCCGACAATGAGCAGTTCTTC
clone_size: medium-sized; v_call: TRBV20-1; j_call: TRBJ2-7; d_call: NA; cdr3_aa: CSASGIPGTSSHEQYF; cdr3_nt: TGCAGTGCTAGTGGGATACCGGGAACCTCATCCCACGAGCAGTACTTC
clone_size: many; v_call: TRBV20-1; j_call: TRBJ2-5; d_call: NA; cdr3_aa: CSASRRRGTQYF; cdr3_nt: TGCAGTGCTAGCCGCCGGCGAGGAACCCAGTACTTC
clone_size: many; v_call: TRBV7-2; j_call: TRBJ2-3; d_call: TRBD2; cdr3_aa: CASSLSLAGDTQYF; cdr3_nt: TGTGCCAGCAGCTTATCCCTAGCGGGGGATACGCAGTATTTT
clone_size: many; v_call: TRBV7-2; j_call: TRBJ2-7; d_call: NA; cdr3_aa: CASSKQILRTDTYEQYF; cdr3_nt: TGTGCCAGCAGTAAACAGATACTCCGGACAGATACCTACGAGCAGTACTTC
clone_size: few; v_call: TRBV27; j_call: TRBJ1-2; d_call: TRBD1; cdr3_aa: CASRARGLDGYTF; cdr3_nt: TGTGCCAGCAGAGCAAGGGGGCTGGATGGCTACACCTTC
clone_size: many; v_call: TRBV6-6; j_call: TRBJ2-5; d_call: NA; cdr3_aa: CASASVLETQYF; cdr3_nt: TGTGCCAGCGCGTCAGTCCTGGAGACCCAGTACTTC
clone_size: many; v_call: TRBV7-2; j_call: TRBJ1-4; d_call: TRBD1; cdr3_aa: CASSVAGTGNEKLFF; cdr3_nt: TGTGCCAGCAGCGTCGCCGGGACAGGGAATGAAAAACTGTTTTTT
clone_size: many; v_call: TRBV20-1; j_call: TRBJ2-3; d_call: NA; cdr3_aa: CSARDGTPNTQYF; cdr3_nt: TGCAGTGCTAGAGACGGGACCCCGAATACGCAGTATTTT
clone_size: many; v_call: TRBV7-2; j_call: TRBJ2-5; d_call: NA; cdr3_aa: CASSPRDSKTQYF; cdr3_nt: TGTGCCAGCAGCCCCCGGGATTCCAAGACCCAGTACTTC
clone_size: many; v_call: TRBV20-1; j_call: TRBJ2-1; d_call: NA; cdr3_aa: CSAGGTPDWNEQFF; cdr3_nt: TGCAGTGCCGGCGGGACTCCAGATTGGAATGAGCAGTTCTTC
clone_size: many; v_call: TRBV11-1; j_call: TRBJ2-7; d_call: NA; cdr3_aa: CASSFPPRTSYEQYF; cdr3_nt: TGTGCCAGCAGCTTCCCTCCTAGGACGTCCTACGAGCAGTACTTC
clone_size: many; v_call: TRBV6-2/TRBV6-3; j_call: TRBJ2-7; d_call: NA; cdr3_aa: CASSLALGYEQYF; cdr3_nt: TGTGCCAGCAGCCTGGCCTTGGGCTACGAGCAGTACTTC
clone_size: many; v_call: TRBV30; j_call: TRBJ2-3; d_call: NA; cdr3_aa: CAWSHADTQYF; cdr3_nt: TGTGCCTGGAGTCACGCCGATACGCAGTATTTT
clone_size: few; v_call: TRBV28; j_call: TRBJ2-3; d_call: TRBD1; cdr3_aa: CASSPGTGGLRDTQYF; cdr3_nt: TGTGCCAGCAGTCCCGGGACAGGGGGCTTAAGAGATACGCAGTATTTT
clone_size: many; v_call: TRBV9; j_call: TRBJ2-6; d_call: NA; cdr3_aa: CASSVDAGSGANVLTF; cdr3_nt: TGTGCCAGCAGCGTAGATGCAGGCTCTGGGGCCAACGTCCTGACTTTC
clone_size: many; v_call: TRBV12-3/TRBV12-4; j_call: TRBJ1-5; d_call: NA; cdr3_aa: CASSSRDSNQPQHF; cdr3_nt: TGTGCCAGCAGTTCCCGAGATAGCAATCAGCCCCAGCATTTT